This T cell receptor beta chain was sequenced for a study of response to subunit inactivated influenza vaccine. Findings of the study overall: The authors suggested that few new T cells are recruited per seasonal influenza vaccination.

The V and J ends lost 4 bases and 10 bases respectively, with 8 bases between them. The germline V gene encodes CDR1 DFQATT and CDR2 SNEGSKA (reference sequence). This CDR3 has 10 residues. This clonotype was counted between two and nine times. The antigen is not known. TCRdb re-derived calls from the RT-PCR reads in MiXCR, one entry per CDR3 protein. Of about 190,000 distinct CDR3 sequences in the sample, around an eighth were seen once. Here the sequenced sample was CD8+ T cells sorted from PBMCs, taken 4 to 6 days after vaccination. The V and J genes are TRBV20-1 and TRBJ2-1; D unresolved. The TCR comes from a man aged 45 to 65 who received an inactivated influenza vaccine. In DNA, the CDR3 is TGCAGTGCTACTGTCCACGAGCAGTTCTTC. Its translation: CSATVHEQFF.